This T cell receptor (beta chain) is from a study of shared clonotypes between healthy human individuals. Study-level information: The plates for each donor numbered three CD4 naive, three CD4 memory, two CD8 naive and one CD8 memory.

CDR1 SGHDT and CDR2 YYEEEE come from the germline V gene. CDR3 length equals 16 residues. The naive CD8 fraction comprised CD45RO-negative cells positively selected for CCR7 and excluded terminally differentiated effector memory CD45RA+ cells. Only in-frame clones appear in the TCRdb table, and some are missing; sequencing was by immunoSEQ multiplex PCR. This sample carries 500,000 to 700,000 clones, approximately 95% of them seen once, and the ten largest clones take around 0.12%. The receptor was derived from a woman between 25 and 40 years old in good health. Sequenced material: naive CD8+ T cells sorted from blood. The chain couples TRBV5-6 to TRBJ2-5; 8 bases fit TRBD1. The J call could be wrong; TRBJ2-7 is a better fit for the DNA end. The CDR3 nucleotides are TGTGCCAGCAGCATGGACGGGACAGGCAACCCCTACGAGCAGTACTTC. Amino acids: CASSMDGTGNPYEQYF.